These 29 T cell receptor beta chains were all obtained from the same sample, sequenced in a study of T-cell reconstitution after alpha-beta-depleted transplantation in children. Unique molecular identifiers were built into the TCRbeta library. TCRdb recomputed calls from the PCR reads with MiXCR, one row per CDR3 protein. This table holds approximately 200,000 distinct CDR3 sequences, approximately 14% found once. The sample consisted of PBMCs from the stem cell graft donor, taken from the stem cell graft. These receptors originate from a human donor who donated a stem cell graft to a child with acute lymphoblastic leukemia.

This clonotype was seen repeatedly, ten times or more. CDR3 DNA sequence: TGTGCCAGCAGCTTTTCGGGCGGGCCTATAGCCAAAAACATTCAGTACTTC. Translation gives CASSFSGGPIAKNIQYF. The V gene is TRBV5-4, the J gene TRBJ2-4; possibly TRBD2 for D (5 bases). This CDR3 is 17 amino acids long. The germline V gene has CDR1 SGHNT and CDR2 YYREEE (reference sequence). With 2 bases removed from V and 0 bases from J, the gap between germline ends came to 15 bases.

This chain links TRBV5-5 with TRBJ2-2, with TRBD1 matching 7 bases. V dropped 6 bases and J dropped 9; count of bases not matched to a gene: 11. Per the germline V gene, CDR1 is SGHKS and CDR2 is YYEKEE (reference sequence). This CDR3 has 14 amino acids. This CDR3 is CASNQGQTHRELFF. The CDR3 region has the DNA TGTGCCAGCAACCAGGGACAGACCCACCGGGAGCTGTTTTTT.

The V and J genes are TRBV28 and TRBJ2-1; D is possibly TRBD2 (5 bases). The CDR3 sequence is 14 residues long. The germline gives CDR1 MDHEN, CDR2 SYDVKM. Between the trimmed V and J ends, which lost 5 bases and 5 bases, there was a span of 13 bases. The CDR3 here is CASSAEEGNNEQFF. CDR3 coding DNA: TGTGCCAGCAGTGCTGAAGAGGGAAACAATGAGCAGTTCTTC.

The chain is built from TRBV5-4 and TRBJ2-5; 12 bases map to TRBD2. Germline CDR1 SGHNT, CDR2 YYREEE (reference sequence). The V and J ends lost 4 bases and 2 bases, in that order; junction bases with no gene match: 6. This CDR3 is 16 amino acids long. The CDR3 nucleotides are TGTGCCAGCAGCCCACGACTAGCGGGAGCGCAAGAGACCCAGTACTTC. Translating it yields CASSPRLAGAQETQYF.

Points on this clonotype: This may arise from a read error, as a much more abundant clone is one base away. This chain links TRBV20-1 with TRBJ1-2, with D unresolved. Germline V lookup: CDR1 DFQATT, CDR2 SNEGSKA (reference sequence). Trimming took off 2 bases at V and 0 bases at J, with 13 bases between the two ends. This CDR3 is built from 15 residues. Written as DNA, the CDR3 is TGCAGTGCTAGATCAGTGTCCGTCGCTAACTATGGCTACACCTTC. Protein: CSARSVSVANYGYTF.

There are a few counts of this clonotype. This rearrangement joins TRBV5-1 to TRBJ2-1; perhaps TRBD2 as D (5 bases). In germline, CDR1 is SGHRS, CDR2 YFSETQ. Trimming took off 6 bases at V and 10 bases at J, with 17 bases between the two ends. The CDR3 spans 13 residues. CDR3 nucleotides: TGCGCCAGCACCCCGGTACTAGGCATCGAGCAGTTCTTC. Translating gives CASTPVLGIEQFF.

This clonotype was counted many times. The V gene is TRBV20-1, the J gene TRBJ2-3, with no clear D. The CDR3 contains 14 residues. CDR1 and CDR2 from the germline V gene are DFQATT and SNEGSKA (reference sequence). V was shortened by 8 bases and J by 0 bases, with 15 bases between the two germline ends. The CDR3 bases are TGCAGTCTTAAAGTGGGTGGCAGCACAGATACGCAGTATTTT. The encoded protein is CSLKVGGSTDTQYF.

This clonotype came up many times. The rearrangement uses TRBV20-1 and TRBJ1-5; TRBD1 agrees at 9 bases. With 6 bases clipped from V and 6 bases from J, the junction kept 3 bases outside the gene matches. The CDR3 is made up of 12 amino acids. Germline-derived CDR1 and CDR2 are DFQATT and SNEGSKA (reference sequence). The CDR3 loop reads CSAQTGGQPQHF. For the CDR3, the DNA is TGCAGTGCCCAGACAGGGGGTCAGCCCCAGCATTTT.

Ten or more counts support this clonotype. The CDR3 region has the DNA TGTGCCAGCACAAGGGTAAACAATGAGCAGTTCTTC. This translates into CASTRVNNEQFF. This chain links TRBV12-3 or TRBV12-4 with TRBJ2-1; D remains unclear. Trimming cost V 7 bases and J 5 bases, with 9 bases left between them. CDR3 length: 12 residues.

This clonotype was recorded many times. CDR3 DNA: TGTGCCAGCAGCGATCCGCGTGGGGCGCCGGGAAACACCATATATTTT. Its protein is CASSDPRGAPGNTIYF. The chain links TRBV5-6 to TRBJ1-3, with TRBD1 as a possible D gene (5 bases). The ends were cut back, 4 bases at V and 4 bases at J, with 18 bases in the middle. CDR3 length: 16 residues. Germline lookup yields CDR1 SGHDT and CDR2 YYEEEE. Complete variable domain (other parts from reference TRBV5-6 and TRBJ1-3): DAGVTQSPTHLIKTRGQQVTLRCSPKSGHDTVSWYQQALGQGPQFIFQYYEEEERQRGNFPDRFSGHQFPNYSSELNVNALLLGDSALYLCASSDPRGAPGNTIYFGEGSWLTVV.

This clonotype was observed many times. The rearrangement joins TRBV7-9 to TRBJ1-3; 9 positions match TRBD1. Trimming removed 4 bases from V and 3 bases from J; junction bases left unmatched: 4. Germline values: CDR1 SEHNR, CDR2 FQNEAQ (reference sequence). CDR3 length equals 15 residues. DNA of the CDR3: TGTGCCAGCAGCTCTACAGGGGGCCGTGGAAACACCATATATTTT. It codes for CASSSTGGRGNTIYF.

This clonotype was detected many times. The V call is TRBV20-1, the J call TRBJ1-4; 7 bases line up with TRBD1. The ends lost 0 bases at V and 8 bases at J; junction bases unmatched: 6. CDR3 length: 14 residues. Germline assignment: CDR1 DFQATT and CDR2 SNEGSKA (reference sequence). CDR3 nucleotides: TGCAGTGCTAGAGAACCGGGACAGTTCGAAAAACTGTTTTTT. Translation gives CSAREPGQFEKLFF.

The chain uses TRBV30 and TRBJ2-1, with 7 bases that match TRBD2. From germline, CDR1 is GTSNPN and CDR2 SVGIG (reference sequence). Trimming at V came to 2 bases and at J to 7 bases, leaving 17 bases not matched to a gene. The CDR3 runs to 17 residues. DNA of the CDR3: TGTGCCTGGAGTCCCCAAAGGCGGGAGTTTGGGGGTAATGAGCAGTTCTTC. Translation gives CAWSPQRREFGGNEQFF.

This clonotype has just a few counts. The chain uses TRBV7-9 and TRBJ2-1; TRBD2 aligns across 13 bases. Germline V gene data show CDR1 as SEHNR and CDR2 as FQNEAQ (reference sequence). The CDR3 has 16 amino acids. V trimming: 5 bases; J trimming: 4 bases; junction bases outside the gene matches: 5. The CDR3 loop reads CASSPEGLAGYNEQFF. The CDR3 nucleotides read TGTGCCAGCAGCCCCGAGGGACTAGCGGGGTACAATGAGCAGTTCTTC.

The chain combines TRBV5-6 with TRBJ2-2; D unclear. The V gene's germline CDR1 is SGHDT and CDR2 YYEEEE. The germline V and J ends were trimmed by 2 bases and 5 bases, with 7 bases remaining between them. There are 13 residues in the CDR3. CDR3 region: CASSFGITGELFF. CDR3 nucleotide sequence: TGTGCCAGCAGCTTTGGAATAACCGGGGAGCTGTTTTTT.

The sample holds a few counts of this clonotype. This CDR3 is CSASRDYRNNEQFF. The CDR3 coding sequence is TGCAGTGCTAGCCGGGACTACCGAAACAATGAGCAGTTCTTC. The J gene is TRBJ2-1, the V gene TRBV20-1; 7 bases are shared with TRBD2. The CDR3 consists of 14 residues. J gave up 5 bases and V 3 bases, and 7 bases lay outside the gene matches. Germline assignment: CDR1 DFQATT and CDR2 SNEGSKA (reference sequence).

This clonotype was detected many times. The chain uses TRBV12-3 or TRBV12-4 and TRBJ2-1; TRBD1 might be the D (5 bases). Trimming took off 1 base at V and 5 bases at J, with 12 bases between the two ends. CDR3 length: 15 residues. The CDR3 DNA follows: TGTGCCAGCAGTTTAGGGGGCGGCAAACACAATGAGCAGTTCTTC. It is translated as CASSLGGGKHNEQFF.

The chain joins TRBV30 to TRBJ1-1; D is undetermined. The CDR3 has 13 residues. V was trimmed by 2 bases and J by 3 bases, leaving 10 bases between them. Germline-derived CDR1 and CDR2 are GTSNPN and SVGIG (reference sequence). This CDR3 reads CAWSIQSDTEAFF. CDR3 in DNA: TGTGCCTGGAGTATACAGTCCGACACTGAAGCTTTCTTT.

In its sample, this clonotype was seen many times. The J gene is TRBJ2-5, the V gene TRBV7-2, with TRBD2 identical over 14 bases. Trimming took 5 bases from V and 4 from J; bases not matched to a gene: 6. The germline gives CDR1 SGHTA, CDR2 FQGNSA. This CDR3 has 16 amino acids. CDR3 coding DNA: TGTGCCAGCAGCGTGGGACTAGCGGGGGTTGGAGAGACCCAGTACTTC. It yields the protein CASSVGLAGVGETQYF. The whole variable domain, remainder taken from reference TRBV7-2 and TRBJ2-5, is GAGVSQSPSNKVTEKGKDVELRCDPISGHTALYWYRQSLGQGLEFLIYFQGNSAPDKSGLPSDRFSAERTGGSVSTLTIQRTQQEDSAVYLCASSVGLAGVGETQYFGPGTRLLVL.

J is TRBJ2-3 and V is TRBV4-1; 10 positions agree with TRBD2. The germline CDR1 and CDR2 sequences are MGHRA and YSYEKL. There are 18 residues in the CDR3. V lost 1 base, J lost 5 bases, and 12 bases stayed unmatched. DNA of the CDR3: TGCGCCAGCAGCCAAGCCCGCCTAGCGGGAGACAAGGGAGATACGCAGTATTTT. Residues: CASSQARLAGDKGDTQYF.

This clonotype was recorded many times. The chain uses TRBV3-1 and TRBJ2-7; 9 bases agree with TRBD1. Trimming cost V 4 bases and J 6 bases; bases outside gene matches: 4. The germline V gene encodes CDR1 LGHDT and CDR2 YNNKEL (reference sequence). The CDR3 has 13 amino acids. CDR3 amino acids: CASSRQGDGEQYF. CDR3 in DNA: TGTGCCAGCAGCCGACAGGGGGATGGCGAGCAGTACTTC.

The sample holds many counts of this clonotype. The V call is TRBV6-5, the J call TRBJ2-7; TRBD1 matches at 9 bases. From germline, CDR1 is MNHEY and CDR2 SVGAGI. This CDR3 comprises 15 residues. V trimming: 2 bases; J trimming: 5 bases; junction bases outside the gene matches: 7. CDR3 in DNA: TGTGCCAGCAGTTACGAGGGACAGGGATCCGACGAGCAGTACTTC. This encodes CASSYEGQGSDEQYF.

This sequence joins TRBV5-1 and TRBJ1-1; possible D gene TRBD1, 5 bases. Trimming shortened V by 0 bases and J by 0 bases, and 18 bases separated the two germline ends. There are 18 residues in the CDR3. The germline gives CDR1 SGHRS, CDR2 YFSETQ. In DNA form, the CDR3 reads TGCGCCAGCAGCTTGGTTGGGGTCCAAACGGGGGTGAACACTGAAGCTTTCTTT. Protein: CASSLVGVQTGVNTEAFF.

The rearrangement uses TRBV7-9 and TRBJ2-3, with 14 bases identical to TRBD2. Germline V CDR1 and CDR2: SEHNR, FQNEAQ (reference sequence). This CDR3 is built from 17 residues. Losses at the gene ends were 5 bases for V and 0 bases for J; bases not matched to a gene: 4. DNA of the CDR3: TGTGCCAGCAGCAGAGGACTAGCGGGAGGTAGCACAGATACGCAGTATTTT. Translated, it gives CASSRGLAGGSTDTQYF.

In its sample, this clonotype was seen many times. The chain joins TRBV20-1 to TRBJ2-7; D gene ambiguous. Germline assignment: CDR1 DFQATT and CDR2 SNEGSKA (reference sequence). V was trimmed by 3 bases and J by 3 bases, leaving 18 bases between them. The CDR3 spans 15 residues. The CDR3, as DNA: TGCAGTGCTAGGGACCTCGAGAGCGTTGGCTACGAGCAGTACTTC. Protein sequence: CSARDLESVGYEQYF.

This clonotype turned up a few times. The V gene is TRBV15, the J gene TRBJ2-1, with 10 bases aligning to TRBD2. This CDR3 contains 24 residues. The germline gives CDR1 LNHNV, CDR2 YYDKDF (reference sequence). The junction had 33 bases not matched to a gene; V was cut back by 2 bases and J by 8 bases. The CDR3 region is CATSRKPWRRPKTSSSGRFDEQFF. The CDR3 DNA follows: TGTGCCACCAGCAGAAAACCGTGGCGGAGGCCCAAGACGAGTAGTAGCGGGAGGTTCGATGAGCAGTTCTTC. Complete variable domain (other parts from reference TRBV15 and TRBJ2-1): DAMVIQNPRYQVTQFGKPVTLSCSQTLNHNVMYWYQQKSSQAPKLLFHYYDKDFNNEADTPDNFQSRRPNTSFCFLDIRSPGLGDTAMYLCATSRKPWRRPKTSSSGRFDEQFFGPGTRLTVL.

As regards this clonotype: This may come from a read error, since a much larger clone is one base off. The chain uses TRBV5-1 and TRBJ2-1; 7 nucleotides match TRBD2. V lost 2 bases, J lost 9 bases, and 8 bases stayed unmatched. Germline V gene sequence: CDR1 SGHRS, CDR2 YFSETQ. The CDR3 totals 14 residues. The CDR3 nucleotides are TGCGCCAGCAGCTTATGGGAGGGTGGGACTGAGCAGTTCTTC. It encodes CASSLWEGGTEQFF.

V and J are TRBV30 and TRBJ1-5, with D hard to call. V was clipped by 0 bases and J by 9 bases, with 12 bases between them. Germline values: CDR1 GTSNPN, CDR2 SVGIG (reference sequence). This CDR3 contains 13 residues. CDR3 nucleotides: TGTGCCTGGAGTGTTCCAAACAAGGGGCCCCAGCATTTT. Translating it yields CAWSVPNKGPQHF.

In this sample, this clonotype turned up many times. This chain links TRBV20-1 with TRBJ2-7; 8 positions agree with TRBD2. CDR3 size: 14 residues. CDR1 and CDR2 from the germline V gene are DFQATT and SNEGSKA (reference sequence). V shed 1 base and J 5 bases; nucleotides not matched to a gene: 7. Here the CDR3 reads CSARVSGGFHEQYF. The DNA of the CDR3 is TGCAGTGCTAGAGTGTCGGGAGGGTTCCACGAGCAGTACTTC.